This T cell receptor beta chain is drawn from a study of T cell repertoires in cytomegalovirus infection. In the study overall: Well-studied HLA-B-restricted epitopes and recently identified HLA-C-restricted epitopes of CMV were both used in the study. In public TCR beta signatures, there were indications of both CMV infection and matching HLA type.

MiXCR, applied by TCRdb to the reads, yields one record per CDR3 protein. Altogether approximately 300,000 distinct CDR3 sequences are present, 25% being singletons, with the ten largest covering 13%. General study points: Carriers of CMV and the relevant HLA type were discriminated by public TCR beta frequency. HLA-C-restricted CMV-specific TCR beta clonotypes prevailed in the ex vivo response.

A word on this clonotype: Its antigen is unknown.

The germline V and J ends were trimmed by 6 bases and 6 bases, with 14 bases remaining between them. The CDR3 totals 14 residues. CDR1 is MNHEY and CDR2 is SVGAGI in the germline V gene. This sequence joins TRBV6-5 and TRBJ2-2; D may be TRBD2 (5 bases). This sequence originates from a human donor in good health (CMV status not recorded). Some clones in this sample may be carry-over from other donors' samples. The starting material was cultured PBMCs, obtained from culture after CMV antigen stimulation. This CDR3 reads CASRDRGRAGELFF. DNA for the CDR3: TGTGCCAGCAGGGACCGCGGGCGCGCCGGGGAGCTGTTTTTT.